Each of the 22 T cell receptor beta chains below was sequenced from the same sample in a study of cytomegalovirus exposure and HLA in healthy donors. Both 60 Vbeta primers and 13 Jbeta primers went into the PCR. Using immunoSEQ multiplex PCR, the repertoire was profiled, and TCRdb retains in-frame clones only, with some absent. The sample has about 170,000 clones; more than 70% are singletons. Sequences were obtained from PBMCs. The receptors come from a girl under 18 in good health and CMV-seronegative.

J is TRBJ1-5 and V is TRBV27, with D perhaps matching TRBD1 (6 bases). V lost 3 bases and J 4 bases, leaving 16 bases between the germline ends. CDR3 size: 16 residues. Germline CDR1 reads MNHEY; CDR2 reads SMNVEV (reference sequence). CDR3: CASSFRMQGMNQPQHF. The DNA of the CDR3 is TGTGCCAGCAGTTTCCGGATGCAGGGGATGAATCAGCCCCAGCATTTT.

In this sample, this clone turned up a few times. V is TRBV6-6 and J is TRBJ2-1; unclear D gene. V lost 0 bases and J 6 bases, leaving 6 bases between the germline ends. Germline lookup yields CDR1 MNHNY and CDR2 SVGAGI (reference sequence). The CDR3 loop spans 13 amino acids. The CDR3 nucleotides are TGTGCCAGCAGTTACTCTGGCACCAATGAGCAGTTCTTC. This codes for CASSYSGTNEQFF.

The chain employs TRBV5-1 and TRBJ2-1; 7 bases match TRBD1. J gave up 7 bases and V 4 bases, and 5 bases lay outside the gene matches. This CDR3 spans 13 amino acids. Germline CDR1 is SGHRS and CDR2 is YFSETQ. CDR3 DNA: TGCGCCAGCAGCACGGAACAGGGGAATGAGCAGTTCTTC. Protein product: CASSTEQGNEQFF.

The table lists this clone with a count of one. The chain uses TRBV4-2 and TRBJ2-2, with D maybe TRBD2 (6 bases). The germline V gene encodes CDR1 LGHNA and CDR2 YNFKEQ. This CDR3 spans 13 amino acids. V dropped 1 base and J dropped 7 bases, with 7 bases sitting between them. This chain's CDR3 is CASSQGRGGELFF. DNA of the CDR3: TGTGCCAGCAGCCAAGGGAGGGGCGGGGAGCTGTTTTTT.

The chain is built from TRBV19 and TRBJ2-7; D gene uncertain. V dropped 3 bases and J dropped 6 bases, with 9 bases sitting between them. The CDR3 consists of 12 residues. Germline V gene data show CDR1 as LNHDA and CDR2 as SQIVND (reference sequence). CDR3 DNA: TGTGCCAGTAGTATCCCTAATAGCGAGCAGTACTTC. Translated: CASSIPNSEQYF.

The rearrangement links TRBV29-1 to TRBJ2-3, with 10 nucleotides matching TRBD1. The CDR3 covers 16 residues. Germline-derived CDR1 and CDR2 are SQVTM and ANQGSEA. With V trimmed by 4 bases and J by 4 bases, 11 bases remained unmatched. The CDR3 DNA is TGCAGCGTTGGAGGGTGGGACAGGGGCATAGCAGATACGCAGTATTTT. Protein product: CSVGGWDRGIADTQYF.

V usage is TRBV10-1 and J usage is TRBJ2-5, with a tentative D call TRBD2 (5 bases). Germline V lookup: CDR1 WNHNN, CDR2 SYGVQD (reference sequence). This CDR3 is built from 13 residues. V was clipped by 4 bases and J by 5 bases, with 11 bases between them. The CDR3, as DNA: TGCGCCAGCAGTGGAGGGATTGGCGAGACCCAGTACTTC. Amino acids: CASSGGIGETQYF.

This clone was counted a single time. As DNA, the CDR3 is TGTGCCATCAGTGAGTCGGGGGGGACTACCGAAGCTTTCTTT. Translation: CAISESGGTTEAFF. The J gene is TRBJ1-1, the V gene TRBV10-3, with D possibly being TRBD1 (5 bases). Between the trimmed V and J ends, which lost 0 bases and 8 bases, there was a span of 13 bases. This CDR3 contains 14 residues. From germline, CDR1 is ENHRY and CDR2 SYGVKD.

The rearrangement joins TRBV19 to TRBJ1-1; maybe TRBD1 (5 bases). Germline assignment: CDR1 LNHDA and CDR2 SQIVND (reference sequence). V was cut by 7 bases and J by 6 bases, with 18 bases left in between. The CDR3 runs 14 residues. CDR3 in amino acids: CASTPGLPVPEAFF. The CDR3 region has the DNA TGTGCCAGTACCCCGGGACTCCCCGTACCTGAAGCTTTCTTT.

This clone has only a few counts. The chain recombines TRBV19 with TRBJ1-5; D is unresolved. Germline values: CDR1 LNHDA, CDR2 SQIVND (reference sequence). The CDR3 is 12 residues long. V was shortened by 3 bases and J by 7 bases, with 7 bases between the two germline ends. CDR3 sequence (DNA): TGTGCCAGTAGTATTTCCAGGCAGCCCCAGCATTTT. This gives the protein CASSISRQPQHF.

In its sample, this clone was seen a few times. The CDR3 loop reads CASSLWTLRSPLHF. Written as DNA, the CDR3 is TGTGCCAGCAGTTTATGGACACTTCGGTCACCCCTCCACTTT. This chain links TRBV6-5 with TRBJ1-6, with D possibly TRBD1 on 5 matching bases. The CDR3 totals 14 residues. The V end was cut by 4 bases, the J end by 10 bases, with 14 bases between. Germline V gene data show CDR1 as MNHEY and CDR2 as SVGAGI.

This clone was counted only a few times. The chain joins TRBV7-3 to TRBJ1-1, with unresolved D. Germline V gene sequence: CDR1 SGHTA, CDR2 FQGTGA. This CDR3 region has 13 residues. V was cut by 5 bases and J by 5 bases, with 12 bases left in between. The CDR3 nucleotides are TGTGCCAGCAGCGAAGTTCTAGGAACTGAAGCTTTCTTT. This encodes CASSEVLGTEAFF.

The chain uses TRBV7-9 and TRBJ1-4, with D maybe TRBD1 (6 bases). Trimming removed 4 bases from V and 4 bases from J, with 10 bases in between. Germline-derived CDR1 and CDR2 are SEHNR and FQNEAQ (reference sequence). The CDR3 is 14 residues long. CDR3 in amino acids: CASSSVGGNEKLFF. As DNA, the CDR3 is TGTGCCAGCAGCTCCGTAGGGGGTAATGAAAAACTGTTTTTT.

J is TRBJ1-2 and V is TRBV7-8, with D tentatively TRBD1 (6 bases). V was trimmed by 1 base and J by 2 bases, leaving 20 bases between them. CDR1 and CDR2 from the germline V gene are SGHVS and FQNEAQ. CDR3 length: 18 residues. In nucleotides, the CDR3 is TGTGCCAGCAGCTTAGAAGGCGGGTTGGACAGAACCAACTATGGCTACACCTTC. Amino acid sequence: CASSLEGGLDRTNYGYTF.

The sample holds a few counts of this clone. The chain employs TRBV6-5 and TRBJ1-4; D is undetermined. Germline V gene sequence: CDR1 MNHEY, CDR2 SVGAGI. Trimming removed 2 bases at V and 5 bases at J, with 12 bases between. CDR3 size: 15 residues. CDR3 DNA: TGTGCCAGCAGTTACGAGGGAATACCCAATGAAAAACTGTTTTTT. Amino acid sequence: CASSYEGIPNEKLFF.

V is TRBV18 and J is TRBJ2-3; 7 nucleotides match TRBD2. The CDR3 is 16 amino acids. Germline assignment: CDR1 KGHSH and CDR2 LQKENI. V was clipped by 4 bases and J by 0 bases; unmatched bases: 7. The CDR3 region is CASSLRTSGSTDTQYF. The DNA of the CDR3 is TGTGCCAGCTCACTCCGGACTAGTGGTAGCACAGATACGCAGTATTTT. The full variable domain, rest sourced from reference TRBV18 and TRBJ2-3, is NAGVMQNPRHLVRRRGQEARLRCSPMKGHSHVYWYRQLPEEGLKFMVYLQKENIIDESGMPKERFSAEFPKEGPSILRIQQVVRGDSAAYFCASSLRTSGSTDTQYFGPGTRLTVL.

The gene calls are TRBV4-1 and TRBJ2-2; TRBD1 matches at 10 bases. The J segment lost 8 bases and the V segment lost 1 base, leaving 7 bases of the junction unmatched. Germline V lookup: CDR1 MGHRA, CDR2 YSYEKL. The CDR3 extends over 16 amino acids. The CDR3 spells CASSQAGTGVRGELFF. CDR3 coding DNA: TGCGCCAGCAGCCAAGCGGGGACAGGGGTCCGGGGGGAGCTGTTTTTT.

The chain links TRBV5-5 to TRBJ1-3, with TRBD1 matching over 7 bases. J lost 0 bases, V lost 0 bases, and 3 bases had no gene match. The germline V gene encodes CDR1 SGHKS and CDR2 YYEKEE (reference sequence). The CDR3 loop spans 16 amino acids. The CDR3 DNA reads TGTGCCAGCAGCTTGGCCGGGGACAGCTCTGGAAACACCATATATTTT. Translated: CASSLAGDSSGNTIYF.

This clone has only a few counts. The chain couples TRBV5-1 to TRBJ2-4; D is ambiguous. V shed 5 bases and J shed 5 bases, with 14 bases lying between them. This CDR3 contains 14 residues. The germline CDR1 and CDR2 sequences are SGHRS and YFSETQ. CDR3 residues: CASRAGPSENIQYF. Here the CDR3 DNA reads TGCGCCAGCAGGGCAGGCCCTTCCGAAAACATTCAGTACTTC.

The gene calls are TRBV15 and TRBJ1-6; 10 bases line up with TRBD1. V dropped 5 bases and J dropped 8; count of bases not matched to a gene: 3. Germline-derived CDR1 and CDR2 are LNHNV and YYDKDF (reference sequence). The CDR3 extends over 14 amino acids. CDR3 sequence: CATSRGQGDSPLHF. The DNA of the CDR3 is TGTGCCACCAGCCGCGGACAGGGGGATTCACCCCTCCACTTT.

This clone was seen a handful of times. The chain joins TRBV5-4 to TRBJ1-2, with D possibly being TRBD1 (5 bases). The V gene's germline CDR1 is SGHNT and CDR2 YYREEE (reference sequence). V was pared by 0 bases and J by 5 bases, with 11 bases between. CDR3 length: 14 residues. CDR3 amino acids: CASSLGGGYYGYTF. The DNA for the CDR3 is TGTGCCAGCAGCTTGGGGGGCGGATATTATGGCTACACCTTC.

V is TRBV19 and J is TRBJ2-5; D not certain. Per germline, CDR1 LNHDA and CDR2 SQIVND (reference sequence). Between the trimmed V and J ends, which lost 6 bases and 1 base, there was a span of 9 bases. The CDR3 contains 13 residues. The DNA of the CDR3 is TGTGCCAGTAGGTCCGGGTTCCAAGAGACCCAGTACTTC. This codes for CASRSGFQETQYF.